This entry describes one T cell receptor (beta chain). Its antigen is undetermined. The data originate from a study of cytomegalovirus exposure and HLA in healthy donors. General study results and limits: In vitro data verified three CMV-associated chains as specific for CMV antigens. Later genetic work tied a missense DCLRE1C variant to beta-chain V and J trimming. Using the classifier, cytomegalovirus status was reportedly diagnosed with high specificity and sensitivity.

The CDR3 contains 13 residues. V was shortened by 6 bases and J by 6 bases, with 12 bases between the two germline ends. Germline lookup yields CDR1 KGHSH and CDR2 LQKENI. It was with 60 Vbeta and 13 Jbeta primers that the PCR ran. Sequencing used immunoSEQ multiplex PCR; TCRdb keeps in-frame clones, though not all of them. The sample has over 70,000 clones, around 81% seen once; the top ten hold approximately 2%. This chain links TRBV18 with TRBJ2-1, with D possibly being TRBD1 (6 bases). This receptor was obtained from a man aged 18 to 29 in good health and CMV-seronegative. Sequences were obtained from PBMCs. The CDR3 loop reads CASSPDRANEQFF. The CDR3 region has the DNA TGTGCCAGCTCCCCGGACAGAGCCAATGAGCAGTTCTTC.